This is a list of T cell receptor beta chains from one sample in a study of T-cell reconstitution after alpha-beta-depleted transplantation in children. TCRdb passed the PCR reads through MiXCR, listing each CDR3 protein once. The sample comprises 670,000 or so distinct CDR3 sequences, around 13% of which are singletons, and approximately 0.8% rests with the top ten. The source material was PBMCs, sampled before TCRalphabeta/CD19-depleted stem cell transplant. These TCRs come from a girl aged 2-10 years with congenital amegakaryocytic thrombocytopenia, due to receive a stem cell transplant. CDR3s include the opening cysteine and the closing phenylalanine or tryptophan. The D gene is left open where the match is weak. A clone size is listed for some rows: how often the clone was seen (once, few, many), or a class if it is expanded.

V: TRBV11-2
size: NA
D: NA
J: TRBJ2-5
CDR3: CASSLAGYGGQETQYF
DNA: TGTGCCAGCAGCTTGGCCGGGTACGGGGGCCAAGAGACCCAGTACTTC

V: TRBV12-3/TRBV12-4
size: many
D: NA
J: TRBJ2-1
CDR3: CASSSPAFPSPNGNEQFF
DNA: TGTGCCAGCAGTTCCCCCGCATTTCCATCACCCAATGGAAATGAGCAGTTCTTC

V: TRBV5-1
size: few
D: NA
J: TRBJ1-2
CDR3: CASSSPGGEIYGYTF
DNA: TGCGCCAGCAGCTCCCCCGGGGGGGAAATCTATGGCTACACCTTC

V: TRBV20-1
size: many
D: NA
J: TRBJ1-1
CDR3: CSARPSLNRPSVGTEAFF
DNA: TGCAGTGCTAGGCCCAGCCTGAATAGGCCCAGCGTGGGCACTGAAGCTTTCTTT

V: TRBV20-1
size: NA
D: NA
J: TRBJ2-4
CDR3: CSARATGNQNIQYF
DNA: TGCAGTGCTAGAGCTACAGGGAACCAAAACATTCAGTACTTC

V: TRBV7-9
size: few
D: NA
J: TRBJ2-7
CDR3: CASSLPFSGTYEQYF
DNA: TGTGCCAGCAGCTTACCGTTTTCGGGAACCTACGAGCAGTACTTC

V: TRBV12-3/TRBV12-4
size: NA
D: NA
J: TRBJ1-4
CDR3: CASSDRAHLSELFF
DNA: TGTGCCAGCAGCGACCGGGCACACCTATCAGAACTGTTTTTT

V: TRBV15
size: many
D: NA
J: TRBJ2-7
CDR3: CATSRDIGSSYEQYF
DNA: TGTGCCACCAGCAGAGATATAGGCAGTTCCTACGAGCAGTACTTC

V: TRBV29-1
size: many
D: NA
J: TRBJ1-4
CDR3: CSTRDVSEKLFF
DNA: TGCAGCACCAGGGACGTCAGCGAAAAACTGTTTTTT

V: TRBV16
size: NA
D: NA
J: TRBJ1-5
CDR3: CASSPVAGHYLYSNQPQHF
DNA: TGTGCCAGCAGCCCGGTCGCGGGACACTACCTGTATAGCAATCAGCCCCAGCATTTT

V: TRBV5-1
size: few
D: NA
J: TRBJ2-7
CDR3: CASRRISSHEQYF
DNA: TGCGCCAGCAGGAGGATTAGCAGCCACGAGCAGTACTTC

V: TRBV12-3/TRBV12-4
size: many
D: NA
J: TRBJ2-1
CDR3: CASSLGVLNEQFF
DNA: TGTGCCAGCAGCCTGGGGGTCCTTAATGAGCAGTTCTTC

V: TRBV12-3/TRBV12-4
size: NA
D: TRBD2
J: TRBJ2-5
CDR3: CASRIGLAGPYQETQYF
DNA: TGTGCCAGCAGAATAGGCCTAGCGGGGCCGTACCAAGAGACCCAGTACTTC

V: TRBV7-6
size: many
D: NA
J: TRBJ1-1
CDR3: CASRMGTDDEVWNTEAFF
DNA: TGTGCCAGCAGGATGGGGACGGACGATGAGGTGTGGAACACTGAAGCTTTCTTT

V: TRBV12-3/TRBV12-4
size: NA
D: TRBD1
J: TRBJ2-1
CDR3: CASRGRDRGAGNEQFF
DNA: TGTGCCAGCAGGGGGAGAGACAGGGGCGCTGGGAATGAGCAGTTCTTC

V: TRBV7-8
size: NA
D: NA
J: TRBJ2-7
CDR3: CASSLRGWGSGIITYEQYF
DNA: TGTGCCAGCAGCTTAAGGGGGTGGGGTAGCGGAATAATAACCTACGAGCAGTACTTC

V: TRBV5-1
size: few
D: NA
J: TRBJ1-5
CDR3: CASSLVPDGHQPQHF
DNA: TGCGCCAGCAGCTTGGTCCCCGACGGGCATCAGCCCCAGCATTTT

V: TRBV3-1
size: few
D: NA
J: TRBJ2-7
CDR3: CASSHRIFGQYF
DNA: TGTGCCAGCAGCCACCGGATCTTCGGGCAGTACTTC

V: TRBV20-1
size: many
D: NA
J: TRBJ1-1
CDR3: CSAREGEGEAFF
DNA: TGCAGTGCTAGAGAAGGGGAGGGTGAAGCTTTCTTT

V: TRBV6-1
size: few
D: NA
J: TRBJ1-2
CDR3: CASSRGGLTTNYGYTF
DNA: TGTGCCAGCTCCCGTGGGGGTTTAACCACCAACTATGGCTACACCTTC

V: TRBV10-2
size: NA
D: TRBD1
J: TRBJ2-1
CDR3: CASDRGDNEQFF
DNA: TGCGCCAGCGACAGGGGAGACAATGAGCAGTTCTTC

V: TRBV19
size: few
D: TRBD1
J: TRBJ1-1
CDR3: CASRTGKNTEAFF
DNA: TGTGCCAGTAGGACAGGGAAGAACACTGAAGCTTTCTTT

V: TRBV7-9
size: many
D: NA
J: TRBJ2-1
CDR3: CASSLAGSPYNEQFF
DNA: TGTGCCAGCAGCTTAGCAGGGTCCCCCTACAATGAGCAGTTCTTC

V: TRBV5-1
size: few
D: NA
J: TRBJ2-1
CDR3: CASSLAPLVSYNEQFF
DNA: TGCGCCAGCAGCTTGGCCCCGCTTGTGTCCTACAATGAGCAGTTCTTC

V: TRBV12-3/TRBV12-4
size: many
D: TRBD2
J: TRBJ2-1
CDR3: CASSWTSAYNEQFF
DNA: TGTGCCAGCAGCTGGACTAGCGCTTACAATGAGCAGTTCTTC

V: TRBV4-1
size: NA
D: TRBD1
J: TRBJ2-4
CDR3: CASGQGESKNIQYF
DNA: TGCGCCAGTGGACAGGGCGAGTCCAAAAACATTCAGTACTTC

V: TRBV20-1
size: many
D: TRBD1
J: TRBJ1-6
CDR3: CSATPGQNNSPLHF
DNA: TGCAGTGCCACCCCGGGACAGAATAATTCACCCCTCCACTTT

V: TRBV15
size: many
D: TRBD2
J: TRBJ2-1
CDR3: CATRESGTMNEQFF
DNA: TGTGCCACCAGAGAATCCGGGACTATGAATGAGCAGTTCTTC

V: TRBV7-8
size: many
D: NA
J: TRBJ2-5
CDR3: CASSPYVSDQETQYF
DNA: TGTGCCAGCAGCCCCTACGTCTCCGATCAAGAGACCCAGTACTTC

V: TRBV20-1
size: NA
D: NA
J: TRBJ1-5
CDR3: CSARAPLTGSGNQPQHF
DNA: TGCAGTGCTAGGGCCCCCTTAACAGGGTCGGGTAATCAGCCCCAGCATTTT

V: TRBV6-5
size: NA
D: NA
J: TRBJ1-4
CDR3: CASSSRAGEKLFF
DNA: TGTGCCAGCAGTTCCAGGGCGGGTGAAAAACTGTTTTTT

V: TRBV12-3/TRBV12-4
size: NA
D: TRBD1
J: TRBJ1-2
CDR3: CASSSRTGRSYGYTF
DNA: TGTGCCAGCAGTTCACGGACAGGAAGGAGCTATGGCTACACCTTC

V: TRBV20-1
size: many
D: NA
J: TRBJ2-3
CDR3: CSATQDYTDTQYF
DNA: TGCAGTGCTACCCAGGACTACACAGATACGCAGTATTTT

V: TRBV5-1
size: many
D: NA
J: TRBJ2-1
CDR3: CASSLASDGNEQFF
DNA: TGCGCCAGCAGCTTGGCTTCGGACGGCAATGAGCAGTTCTTC

V: TRBV4-1
size: few
D: NA
J: TRBJ2-7
CDR3: CASSQDLGEGLEQYF
DNA: TGCGCCAGCAGCCAAGATCTTGGAGAAGGGCTCGAGCAGTACTTC

V: TRBV12-3/TRBV12-4
size: NA
D: NA
J: TRBJ1-2
CDR3: CASSFGLGGYTF
DNA: TGTGCCAGCAGTTTCGGGCTTGGGGGCTACACCTTC

V: TRBV20-1
size: many
D: NA
J: TRBJ1-4
CDR3: CSAEGDTAREKLFF
DNA: TGCAGTGCTGAGGGGGACACGGCTAGGGAAAAACTGTTTTTT

V: TRBV20-1
size: few
D: NA
J: TRBJ2-7
CDR3: CSASGDDEQYF
DNA: TGCAGTGCTAGCGGGGATGACGAGCAGTACTTC

V: TRBV7-9
size: few
D: NA
J: TRBJ1-1
CDR3: CASSPEAESVKAFF
DNA: TGTGCCAGCAGCCCCGAGGCAGAATCGGTAAAAGCTTTCTTT